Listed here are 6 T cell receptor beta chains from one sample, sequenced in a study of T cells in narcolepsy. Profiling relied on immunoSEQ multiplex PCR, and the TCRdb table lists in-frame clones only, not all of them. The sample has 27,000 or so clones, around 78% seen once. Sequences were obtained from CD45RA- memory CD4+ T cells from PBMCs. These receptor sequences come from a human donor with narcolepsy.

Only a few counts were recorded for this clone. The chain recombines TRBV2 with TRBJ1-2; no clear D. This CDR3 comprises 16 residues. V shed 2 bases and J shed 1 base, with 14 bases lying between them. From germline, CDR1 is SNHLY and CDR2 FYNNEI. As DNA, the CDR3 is TGTGCCAGCAGTGAAATAGGTCTGAGAAGTAACTATGGCTACACCTTC. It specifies CASSEIGLRSNYGYTF.

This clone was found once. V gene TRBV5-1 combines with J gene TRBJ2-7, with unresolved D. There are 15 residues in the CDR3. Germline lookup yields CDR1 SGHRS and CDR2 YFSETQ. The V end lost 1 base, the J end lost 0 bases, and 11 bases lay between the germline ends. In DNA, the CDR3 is TGCGCCAGCAGCTTGTCGTCTGGACCCTCCTACGAGCAGTACTTC. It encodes CASSLSSGPSYEQYF.

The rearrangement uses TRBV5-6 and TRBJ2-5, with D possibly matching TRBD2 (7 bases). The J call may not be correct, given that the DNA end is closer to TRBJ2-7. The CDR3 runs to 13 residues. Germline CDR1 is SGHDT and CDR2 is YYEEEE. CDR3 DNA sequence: TGTGCCAGCAGCTGGGGGGGCGTGTACGAGCAGTACTTC. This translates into CASSWGGVYEQYF.

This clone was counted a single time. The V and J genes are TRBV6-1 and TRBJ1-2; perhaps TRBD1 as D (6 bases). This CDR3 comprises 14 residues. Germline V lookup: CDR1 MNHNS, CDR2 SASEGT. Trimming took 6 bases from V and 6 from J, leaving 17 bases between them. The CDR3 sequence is CASRREQGRDGYTF. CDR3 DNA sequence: TGTGCCAGCAGGAGAGAACAGGGACGGGATGGCTACACCTTC.

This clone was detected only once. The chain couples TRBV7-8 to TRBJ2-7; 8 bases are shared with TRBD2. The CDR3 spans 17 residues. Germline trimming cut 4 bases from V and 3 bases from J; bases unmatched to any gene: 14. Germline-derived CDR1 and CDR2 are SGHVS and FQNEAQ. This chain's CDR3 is CASSSSPYGGARYEQYF. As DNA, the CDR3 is TGTGCCAGCAGCTCCAGCCCCTACGGGGGGGCTCGCTACGAGCAGTACTTC.

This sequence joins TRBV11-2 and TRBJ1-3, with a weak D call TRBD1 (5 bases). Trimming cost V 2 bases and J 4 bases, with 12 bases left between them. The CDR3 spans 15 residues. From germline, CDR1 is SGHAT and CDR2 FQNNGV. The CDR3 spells CASSLMVTEGNTIYF. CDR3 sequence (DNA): TGTGCCAGCAGCTTAATGGTGACAGAGGGAAACACCATATATTTT.